These 6 T cell receptor beta chains share one sample of origin, sequenced in a study of shared clonotypes between healthy human individuals. Data came from immunoSEQ multiplex PCR; TCRdb stores just in-frame clones and leaves some out. The sample includes more than 2,000,000 clones, approximately 93% of them seen just once. What was sequenced was naive CD4+ T cells from PBMCs. As to subset: CD45RA+ positively selected. The receptor source for this set is a man between 18 and 29 years old in good health. Some clones in this sample may be carry-over from other donors' samples.

The rearrangement joins TRBV27 to TRBJ1-2; no firm D call. This CDR3 is 14 amino acids long. Germline loops: CDR1 MNHEY, CDR2 SMNVEV (reference sequence). The germline V and J ends were trimmed by 6 bases and 4 bases, with 15 bases remaining between them. CDR3 sequence (DNA): TGTGCCAGCAGCTTGAAAGGGAGTACCTATGGCTACACCTTC. It is translated as CASSLKGSTYGYTF.

V usage is TRBV11-2 and J usage is TRBJ2-3; D gene ambiguous. The germline V gene encodes CDR1 SGHAT and CDR2 FQNNGV. Trimming left V 9 bases short and J 4 bases short, with 20 bases between. The CDR3 has 15 amino acids. CDR3 nucleotide sequence: TGTGCCAGTCACCGAGGCGACGTGGATGCAGATACGCAGTATTTT. Its translation: CASHRGDVDADTQYF.

The chain joins TRBV25-1 to TRBJ2-6; a possible D gene is TRBD1 (5 bases). The CDR3 has 17 amino acids. Germline V CDR1 and CDR2: MGHDK, SYGVNS. The germline V and J ends were trimmed by 2 bases and 0 bases, with 11 bases remaining between them. The chain's CDR3 is CASSELTGSSGANVLTF. The DNA of the CDR3 is TGTGCCAGCAGTGAACTTACAGGATCCTCTGGGGCCAACGTCCTGACTTTC. Together with reference TRBV25-1 and TRBJ2-6, the CDR3 gives the full variable domain: EADIYQTPRYLVIGTGKKITLECSQTMGHDKMYWYQQDPGMELHLIHYSYGVNSTEKGDLSSESTVSRIRTEHFPLTLESARPSHTSQYLCASSELTGSSGANVLTFGAGSRLTVL.

The chain has TRBV10-3 and TRBJ2-7, with D perhaps matching TRBD1 or TRBD2 (5 bases each). V was pared by 6 bases and J by 3 bases, with 12 bases between. The germline CDR1 and CDR2 sequences are ENHRY and SYGVKD. The CDR3 runs to 13 residues. The CDR3 loop is CAISLGPYYEQYF. The CDR3 DNA reads TGTGCCATCAGCCTGGGACCGTACTACGAGCAGTACTTC.

This chain links TRBV5-4 with TRBJ2-7, with 10 bases matching TRBD2. The CDR3 is 15 amino acids. V shed 0 bases and J 6 bases; nucleotides not matched to a gene: 6. The V gene's germline CDR1 is SGHNT and CDR2 YYREEE (reference sequence). The CDR3 region has the DNA TGTGCCAGCAGCTTGGTCCGGGGACTAGCGCGCGAGCAGTACTTC. The encoded protein is CASSLVRGLAREQYF.

The V and J genes are TRBV2 and TRBJ2-5; 7 positions agree with TRBD2. CDR3 length: 13 residues. V was clipped by 5 bases and J by 5 bases; unmatched bases: 5. Germline CDR1 and CDR2: SNHLY and FYNNEI. CDR3 DNA: TGTGCCAGCAGTCGAAGCGGGATGGAGACCCAGTACTTC. It codes for CASSRSGMETQYF.